This passage covers 26 T cell receptor beta chains from one sample sequenced in a study of somatic mutations in cytotoxic T cells in rheumatoid arthritis. Repertoires were generated with immunoSEQ multiplex PCR, while TCRdb's copy carries only in-frame clones and drops some. The repertoire consists of fewer than 40,000 clones, with around 83% occurring once and the leading ten covering 7% to 9%. Sequenced input: CD8+ T cells sorted from blood. The receptor source for this set is an adult with rheumatoid arthritis.

This clone was recorded once. The chain has TRBV7-8 and TRBJ1-3; no clear D. From germline, CDR1 is SGHVS and CDR2 FQNEAQ. The CDR3 is 15 residues long. Between the trimmed V and J ends, which lost 1 base and 0 bases, there was a span of 7 bases. Written as DNA, the CDR3 is TGTGCCAGCAGCTTAGTTGTCAGCTCTGGAAACACCATATATTTT. Protein product: CASSLVVSSGNTIYF.

The chain uses TRBV6-1 and TRBJ2-2; 13 bases are a match to TRBD2. Germline V gene sequence: CDR1 MNHNS, CDR2 SASEGT. This CDR3 has 18 residues. V shed 0 bases and J 8 bases; nucleotides not matched to a gene: 9. CDR3: CASSEAPLAGGPAGELFF. CDR3 nucleotide sequence: TGTGCCAGCAGTGAAGCCCCACTAGCGGGAGGGCCGGCTGGGGAGCTGTTTTTT.

This clone was observed a handful of times. This chain uses TRBV9 with TRBJ1-1, with D possibly being TRBD1 (5 bases). Trimming left V 3 bases short and J 5 bases short, with 8 bases between. CDR1 and CDR2 (germline): SGDLS, YYNGEE. The CDR3 is 12 amino acids. The CDR3 loop is CASSAGGTEAFF. The DNA of the CDR3 is TGTGCCAGCAGCGCGGGGGGGACTGAAGCTTTCTTT.

The chain combines TRBV6-4 with TRBJ2-1; 9 nucleotides agree with TRBD2. V lost 2 bases, J lost 5 bases, and 4 bases stayed unmatched. This CDR3 region has 15 residues. The germline V gene has CDR1 MRHNA and CDR2 SNTAGT. The CDR3 coding sequence is TGTGCCAGCAGTGACGGGCGGGGGGGCAACAATGAGCAGTTCTTC. Protein: CASSDGRGGNNEQFF.

The chain links TRBV19 to TRBJ1-5; TRBD1 agrees at 9 bases. Trimming cost V 1 base and J 3 bases; bases outside gene matches: 1. Germline assignment: CDR1 LNHDA and CDR2 SQIVND (reference sequence). The CDR3 is 15 amino acids. In DNA form, the CDR3 reads TGTGCCAGTAGTATAGGGGACAGGGACAATCAGCCCCAGCATTTT. It yields the protein CASSIGDRDNQPQHF.

The V and J genes are TRBV9 and TRBJ2-7, with D possibly called TRBD1 or TRBD2 (5 bases each). The length of the CDR3 is 15 residues. CDR1 is SGDLS, CDR2 YYNGEE, per germline. V lost 4 bases to trimming and J lost 0 bases, with 14 bases between them. Here the CDR3 DNA reads TGTGCCAGCAGCTCTGGGGGTACTCCCTCCTACGAGCAGTACTTC. Translation: CASSSGGTPSYEQYF.

V usage is TRBV10-3 and J usage is TRBJ2-7; 13 bases fit TRBD2. Germline V CDR1 and CDR2: ENHRY, SYGVKD. Losses at the gene ends were 0 bases for V and 3 bases for J; bases not matched to a gene: 5. The CDR3 length is 17 residues. CDR3 sequence: CAISESRGLAGRYEQYF. The DNA for the CDR3 is TGTGCCATCAGTGAGTCCCGGGGACTAGCGGGGCGCTACGAGCAGTACTTC.

Comments on this clone: The identical CDR3 is also encoded by other nucleotide sequences in the sample. In nucleotides, the CDR3 is TGTGCCAGCAGTTACGGCAGGGGGCCCTACGAGCAGTACTTC. It is translated as CASSYGRGPYEQYF. The genes are TRBV6-5 and TRBJ2-7, with TRBD1 identical over 8 bases. Unmatched junction bases numbered 2, after V lost 2 bases and J lost 2 bases. Germline values: CDR1 MNHEY, CDR2 SVGAGI. This CDR3 has 14 amino acids.

The chain couples TRBV5-1 to TRBJ1-2, with a possible D match to TRBD1 (5 bases). V was pared by 5 bases and J by 2 bases, with 16 bases between. Per the germline V gene, CDR1 is SGHRS and CDR2 is YFSETQ. This CDR3 is built from 15 residues. The CDR3 DNA sequence: TGCGCCAGCAGTAGGCAACAGGTCGGCAACTATGGCTACACCTTC. This translates into CASSRQQVGNYGYTF.

The chain couples TRBV7-9 to TRBJ2-7; 10 bases agree with TRBD1. Germline CDR1 SEHNR, CDR2 FQNEAQ (reference sequence). The CDR3 is 18 residues long. With 1 base clipped from V and 4 bases from J, the junction kept 13 bases outside the gene matches. The chain's CDR3 is CASSLVGTGEIWGYEQYF. DNA for the CDR3: TGTGCCAGCAGCTTAGTGGGGACAGGGGAGATTTGGGGATACGAGCAGTACTTC.

The genes are TRBV9 and TRBJ2-1; D is unresolved. V was shortened by 0 bases and J by 9 bases, with 10 bases between the two germline ends. Germline CDR1 and CDR2: SGDLS and YYNGEE. CDR3 length: 13 amino acids. This chain's CDR3 is CASSVGAGGEQFF. The DNA of the CDR3 is TGTGCCAGCAGCGTAGGGGCTGGCGGTGAGCAGTTCTTC.

This clone was seen just once. This chain links TRBV7-8 with TRBJ2-5; 9 bases match TRBD1. This CDR3 has 14 residues. The J segment lost 7 bases and the V segment lost 5 bases, leaving 8 bases of the junction unmatched. Germline CDR1 is SGHVS and CDR2 is FQNEAQ. The CDR3 bases are TGTGCCAGCAGCGCCCGGGACAGGGCATGGACCCAGTACTTC. The encoded protein is CASSARDRAWTQYF.

The chain is built from TRBV7-3 and TRBJ1-6; tentatively, D is TRBD1 (5 bases). Germline loops: CDR1 SGHTA, CDR2 FQGTGA. The CDR3 totals 13 residues. Trimming cost V 2 bases and J 9 bases, with 8 bases left between them. The CDR3 loop is CASSLGGLSPLHF. The CDR3 nucleotides read TGTGCCAGCAGCTTAGGGGGTCTTTCACCCCTCCACTTT.

CDR3 loop: CATWGGSGANVLTF. The CDR3 nucleotides read TGTGCCACCTGGGGCGGCTCTGGGGCCAACGTCCTGACTTTC. The rearrangement links TRBV7-9 to TRBJ2-6; weak D call: TRBD1 (5 bases). The CDR3 consists of 14 residues. Germline loops: CDR1 SEHNR, CDR2 FQNEAQ (reference sequence). Deletions cut 10 bases from V and 0 bases from J, with 10 bases between.

V is TRBV6-5 and J is TRBJ2-7, with a possible D match to TRBD2 (5 bases). V lost 9 bases and J lost 2, with 14 bases in between. Germline assignment: CDR1 MNHEY and CDR2 SVGAGI. This CDR3 region has 13 residues. The CDR3 here is CASGETEAYEQYF. The CDR3, as DNA: TGTGCCAGTGGGGAGACGGAAGCCTACGAGCAGTACTTC.

This clone was counted a few times. The chain links TRBV19 to TRBJ2-7; possible D gene TRBD2, 6 bases. The CDR3 is 15 residues long. Germline-derived CDR1 and CDR2 are LNHDA and SQIVND (reference sequence). The ends were cut back, 3 bases at V and 0 bases at J, with 12 bases in the middle. The CDR3: CASSISGVSSYEQYF. DNA for the CDR3: TGTGCCAGTAGTATCTCGGGGGTCTCCTCCTACGAGCAGTACTTC.

The CDR3 protein is CASSVGIGTGAGHLYEQYF. DNA of the CDR3: TGTGCCAGCAGCGTAGGAATAGGGACAGGAGCCGGTCACCTCTACGAGCAGTACTTC. The gene calls are TRBV9 and TRBJ2-7, with 8 bases aligning to TRBD1. Trimming took 0 bases from V and 3 from J; bases not matched to a gene: 17. The CDR3 is 19 amino acids. Germline V gives CDR1 SGDLS, CDR2 YYNGEE.

The V call is TRBV27, the J call TRBJ1-1, with a possible D match to TRBD1 (6 bases). The V and J ends lost 2 bases and 0 bases respectively, with 19 bases between them. The CDR3 is 18 amino acids. Germline V gives CDR1 MNHEY, CDR2 SMNVEV (reference sequence). CDR3 nucleotide sequence: TGTGCCAGCAGTTTAAACACAGGGCCCTCCTCCATGAACACTGAAGCTTTCTTT. As protein: CASSLNTGPSSMNTEAFF.

This chain links TRBV30 with TRBJ2-1; D is unresolved. V gave up 4 bases and J gave up 0 bases, with 10 bases separating them. CDR1 and CDR2 (germline): GTSNPN, SVGIG (reference sequence). The CDR3 covers 14 residues. The CDR3 DNA sequence: TGTGCCTGGATTTCGGTTAGCTCCTACAATGAGCAGTTCTTC. This encodes CAWISVSSYNEQFF.

The chain links TRBV27 to TRBJ1-5, with TRBD1 as a possible D gene (5 bases). The germline V gene has CDR1 MNHEY and CDR2 SMNVEV (reference sequence). The germline V and J ends were trimmed by 0 bases and 7 bases, with 10 bases remaining between them. There are 14 residues in the CDR3. CDR3 DNA: TGTGCCAGCAGTTTATCCGGTGGGGGACAGCCCCAGCATTTT. This gives the protein CASSLSGGGQPQHF.

The chain is built from TRBV14 and TRBJ2-2, with D tentatively TRBD1 (7 bases). Germline CDR1 is SGHDN and CDR2 is FVKESK. The CDR3 length is 16 residues. The V end lost 4 bases, the J end lost 6 bases, and 18 bases lay between the germline ends. In DNA, the CDR3 is TGTGCCAGCAGCCCGCTTTGGTCAGGGGGGTCCGGGGAGCTGTTTTTT. This encodes CASSPLWSGGSGELFF.

The chain employs TRBV4-1 and TRBJ2-3; 9 nucleotides agree with TRBD2. Germline CDR1 and CDR2: MGHRA and YSYEKL. The CDR3 length is 18 residues. Germline trimming cut 4 bases from V and 3 bases from J; bases unmatched to any gene: 14. The CDR3 reads CASSPSGLASKGTDTQYF. The CDR3 DNA is TGCGCCAGCAGCCCCTCGGGACTAGCTTCCAAGGGGACAGATACGCAGTATTTT.

This sequence joins TRBV7-6 and TRBJ2-7, with D tentatively TRBD2 (6 bases). Germline-derived CDR1 and CDR2 are SGHVS and FNYEAQ. Trimming took off 5 bases at V and 5 bases at J, with 19 bases between the two ends. There are 15 residues in the CDR3. The CDR3 nucleotides are TGTGCCAGCAGCAGGGAACGGAGGGAGGAGGACGAGCAGTACTTC. Its protein product is CASSRERREEDEQYF.

The rearrangement uses TRBV30 and TRBJ2-1; 11 bases are shared with TRBD2. The CDR3 sequence is 14 residues long. Germline V gives CDR1 GTSNPN, CDR2 SVGIG (reference sequence). The V segment lost 1 base and the J segment 6 bases; nucleotides outside the gene matches: 2. The CDR3 here is CAWSDGTSGNEQFF. Written as DNA, the CDR3 is TGTGCCTGGAGTGACGGGACTAGCGGCAATGAGCAGTTCTTC.

CDR3 nucleotides: TGTGCCAGCAGCGGACCAGGGGGGCCATACCGCACAGATACGCAGTATTTT. Its protein product is CASSGPGGPYRTDTQYF. The chain is built from TRBV11-3 and TRBJ2-3, with a possible D match to TRBD1 (7 bases). The CDR3 consists of 17 residues. V was shortened by 5 bases and J by 1 base, with 19 bases between the two germline ends. Germline loops: CDR1 SGHNT, CDR2 YENEEA.

This clone was counted once. The CDR3 DNA reads as TGTGCCAGCAGTTACTCGTCGGGAGGCGGAGCTTTCTTT. This sequence encodes CASSYSSGGGAFF. The chain uses TRBV6-5 and TRBJ1-1; unclear D gene. Germline lookup yields CDR1 MNHEY and CDR2 SVGAGI. CDR3 length: 13 amino acids. Trimming cost V 0 bases and J 10 bases, with 12 bases left between them.